This TCR beta chain was obtained from a study of control samples from healthy donors and cancer patients. This clone was seen ten or more times. Repertoires were generated with immunoSEQ multiplex PCR, while TCRdb's copy carries only in-frame clones and drops some. This table has 120,000 or so clones, just under 90% appearing once. This receptor was taken from a man aged 25-45 years in good health. The sample was blood.

CDR3 coding DNA: TGCGCCAGCAGGCAGACGGGAAACACTGAAGCTTTCTTT. Translation gives CASRQTGNTEAFF. The chain employs TRBV10-2 and TRBJ1-1; no clear D gene. Trimming removed 6 bases from V and 2 bases from J, with 10 bases in between. The CDR3 covers 13 residues. Germline assignment: CDR1 WSHSY and CDR2 SAAADI.